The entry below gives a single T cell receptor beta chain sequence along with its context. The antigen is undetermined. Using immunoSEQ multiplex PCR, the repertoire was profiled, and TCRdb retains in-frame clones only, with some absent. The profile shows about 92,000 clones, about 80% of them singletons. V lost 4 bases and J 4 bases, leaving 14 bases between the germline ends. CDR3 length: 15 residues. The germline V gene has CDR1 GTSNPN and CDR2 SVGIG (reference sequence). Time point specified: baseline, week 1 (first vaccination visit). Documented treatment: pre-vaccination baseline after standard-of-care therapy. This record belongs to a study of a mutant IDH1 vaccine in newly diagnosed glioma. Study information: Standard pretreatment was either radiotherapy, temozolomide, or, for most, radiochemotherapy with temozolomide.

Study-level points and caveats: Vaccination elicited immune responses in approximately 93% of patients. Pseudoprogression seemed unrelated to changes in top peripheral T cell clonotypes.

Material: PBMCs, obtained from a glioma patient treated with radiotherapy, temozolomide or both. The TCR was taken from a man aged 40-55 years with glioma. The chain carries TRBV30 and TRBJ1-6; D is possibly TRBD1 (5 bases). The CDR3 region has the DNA TGTGCCTGGAACCTAGGGACGTTATATAATTCACCCCTCCACTTT. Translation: CAWNLGTLYNSPLHF.